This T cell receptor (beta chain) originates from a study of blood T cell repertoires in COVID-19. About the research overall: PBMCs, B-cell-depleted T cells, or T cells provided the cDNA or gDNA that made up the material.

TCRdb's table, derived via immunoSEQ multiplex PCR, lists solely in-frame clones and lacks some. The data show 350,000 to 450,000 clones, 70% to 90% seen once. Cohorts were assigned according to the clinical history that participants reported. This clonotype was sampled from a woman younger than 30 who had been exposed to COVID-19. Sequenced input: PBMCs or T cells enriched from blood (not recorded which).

The CDR3 sequence: CASSLTSGIEETQYF. CDR3 DNA: TGTGCCAGCAGCTTGACTAGCGGGATAGAAGAGACCCAGTACTTC. The V and J genes are TRBV7-6 and TRBJ2-5; 11 bases match TRBD2. Germline CDR1 reads SGHVS; CDR2 reads FNYEAQ. The trim removed 3 bases at V and 3 bases at J, leaving 3 bases unmatched. The CDR3 consists of 15 residues. The full variable domain, in which reference TRBV7-6 and TRBJ2-5 provide the parts outside the CDR3, is GAGVSQSPRYKVTKRGQDVALRCDPISGHVSLYWYRQALGQGPEFLTYFNYEAQQDKSGLPNDRFSAERPEGSISTLTIQRTEQRDSAMYRCASSLTSGIEETQYFGPGTRLLVL.